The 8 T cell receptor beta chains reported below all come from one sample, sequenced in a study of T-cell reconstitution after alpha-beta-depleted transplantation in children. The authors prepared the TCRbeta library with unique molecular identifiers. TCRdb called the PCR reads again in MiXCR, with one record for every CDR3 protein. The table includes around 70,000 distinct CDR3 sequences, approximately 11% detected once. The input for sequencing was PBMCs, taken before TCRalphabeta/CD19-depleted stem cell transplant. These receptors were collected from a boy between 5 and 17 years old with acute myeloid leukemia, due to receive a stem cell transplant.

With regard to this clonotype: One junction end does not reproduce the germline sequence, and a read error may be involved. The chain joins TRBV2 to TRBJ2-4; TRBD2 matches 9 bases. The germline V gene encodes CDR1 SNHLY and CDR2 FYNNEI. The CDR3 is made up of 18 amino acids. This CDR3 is CTSSPLEGLAGSKNIQYF. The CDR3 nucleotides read TGTACCAGCAGTCCTCTAGAGGGCCTAGCGGGATCCAAAAACATTCAGTACTTC. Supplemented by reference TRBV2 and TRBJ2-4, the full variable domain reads EPEVTQTPSHQVTQMGQEVILRCVPISNHLYFYWYRQILGQKVEFLVSFYNNEISEKSEIFDDQFSVERPDGSNFTLKIRSTKLEDSAMYFCTSSPLEGLAGSKNIQYFGAGTRLSVL.

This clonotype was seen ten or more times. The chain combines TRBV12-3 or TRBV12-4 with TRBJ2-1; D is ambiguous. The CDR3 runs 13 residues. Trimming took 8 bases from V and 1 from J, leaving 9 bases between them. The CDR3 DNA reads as TGTGCCAGCCAGGACGGATCCTACAATGAGCAGTTCTTC. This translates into CASQDGSYNEQFF.

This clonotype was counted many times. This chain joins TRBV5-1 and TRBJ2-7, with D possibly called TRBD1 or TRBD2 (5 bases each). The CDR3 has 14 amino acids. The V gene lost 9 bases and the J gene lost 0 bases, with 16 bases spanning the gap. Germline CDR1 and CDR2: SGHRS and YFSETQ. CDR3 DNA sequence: TGCGCCACCTCCCCCGGGACGGTCTCCTACGAGCAGTACTTC. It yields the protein CATSPGTVSYEQYF.

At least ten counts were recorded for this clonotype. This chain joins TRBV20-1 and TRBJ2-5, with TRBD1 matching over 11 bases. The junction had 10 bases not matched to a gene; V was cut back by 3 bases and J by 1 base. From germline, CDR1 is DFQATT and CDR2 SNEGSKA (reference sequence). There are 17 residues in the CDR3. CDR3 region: CSASLDRGLGGQETQYF. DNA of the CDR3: TGCAGTGCTAGTTTGGACAGGGGGCTTGGGGGCCAAGAGACCCAGTACTTC.

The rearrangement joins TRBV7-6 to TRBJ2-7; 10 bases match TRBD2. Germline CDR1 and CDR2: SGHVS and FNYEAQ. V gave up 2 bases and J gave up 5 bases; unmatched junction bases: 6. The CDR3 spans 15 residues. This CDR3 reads CASSLSASGRNEQYF. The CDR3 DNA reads TGTGCCAGCAGCTTATCCGCTAGCGGGAGAAACGAGCAGTACTTC.

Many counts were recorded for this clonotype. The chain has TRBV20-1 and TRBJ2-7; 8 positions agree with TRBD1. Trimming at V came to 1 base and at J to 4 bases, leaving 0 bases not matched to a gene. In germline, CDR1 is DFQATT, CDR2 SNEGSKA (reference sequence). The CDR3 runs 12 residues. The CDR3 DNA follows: TGCAGTGCTAGAGGACAGGGGTACGAGCAGTACTTC. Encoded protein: CSARGQGYEQYF.

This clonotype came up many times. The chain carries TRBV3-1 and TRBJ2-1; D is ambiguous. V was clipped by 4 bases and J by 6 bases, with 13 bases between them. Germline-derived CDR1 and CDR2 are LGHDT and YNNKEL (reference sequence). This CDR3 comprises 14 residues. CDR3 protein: CASSLGQAGNEQFF. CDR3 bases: TGTGCCAGCAGCCTGGGCCAGGCCGGCAATGAGCAGTTCTTC.

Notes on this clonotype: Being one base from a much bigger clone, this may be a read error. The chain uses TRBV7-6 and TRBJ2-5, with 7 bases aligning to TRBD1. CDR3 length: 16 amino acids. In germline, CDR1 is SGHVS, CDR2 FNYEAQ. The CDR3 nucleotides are TGTGCCAGCAGCTTATCGGGGACAGACAAACAAGAGAACCAGTACTTC. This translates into CASSLSGTDKQENQYF.